This TCR beta chain was identified in a study of shared clonotypes between healthy human individuals. Original methodology: Sequence data from immunoSEQ were junction-only and lacked quality scores; consequently, filtering differed. Profiling relied on immunoSEQ multiplex PCR, and the TCRdb table lists in-frame clones only, not all of them. V and J calls and clone size are those listed in that table; D and trimming were worked out from the DNA. The table has 780,000 or so clones, just under 75% seen once. The sequenced sample was memory CD4+ T cells sorted from blood. Sample subset: CD45RA-negative fraction. The TCR sequence derives from a woman in her 30s in good health.

The CDR3 here is CASSLMIAAETQYF. The CDR3 nucleotides read TGTGCCAGCAGCTTAATGATCGCCGCCGAGACCCAGTACTTC. V is TRBV5-4 and J is TRBJ2-5; D is uncertain. This CDR3 is 14 amino acids long. V lost 2 bases to trimming and J lost 5 bases, with 13 bases between them. Germline V gene lookup returns CDR1 SGHNT and CDR2 YYREEE (reference sequence).